Presented here are 17 T cell receptor beta chains from one specimen sequenced in a study of OX40 agonist ivuxolimab in advanced cancers. This table comes from immunoSEQ multiplex PCR, and its TCRdb copy is limited to in-frame clones, with some not included. The sample yields 20,000 to 25,000 clones, less than 90% seen once. The input for sequencing was CD4+ or CD8+ T cells sorted from blood, taken in a trial of the OX40 agonist ivuxolimab. Receptor source: an adult with an advanced solid tumor such as melanoma, head and neck, liver or kidney cancer.

The chain recombines TRBV5-1 with TRBJ2-5, with 12 bases fitting TRBD1. The CDR3 has 16 residues. Trimming removed 2 bases from V and 5 bases from J; junction bases left unmatched: 7. Germline loops: CDR1 SGHRS, CDR2 YFSETQ. CDR3 residues: CASSFRDRGLMETQYF. CDR3 DNA sequence: TGCGCCAGCAGCTTCCGGGACAGGGGGCTTATGGAGACCCAGTACTTC.

The gene calls are TRBV28 and TRBJ2-1, with D maybe TRBD2 (5 bases). V gave up 2 bases and J gave up 8 bases, with 13 bases separating them. In germline, CDR1 is MDHEN, CDR2 SYDVKM. The CDR3 loop spans 14 amino acids. CDR3 nucleotide sequence: TGTGCCAGCAGTTTAAGGAATAGCGTCTATGAGCAGTTCTTC. It encodes CASSLRNSVYEQFF.

With regard to this clone: At one end the junction does not follow the germline gene, possibly because of a read error. The chain has TRBV7-7 and TRBJ2-1; no clear D gene. CDR3 length: 16 amino acids. The V gene's germline CDR1 is SSHAT and CDR2 FNYEAQ (reference sequence). Here the CDR3 DNA reads TGTGCTAGCAGCTTATCCTCGGGTCAGTCCTACAATGAGCAGTTCTTC. It specifies CASSLSSGQSYNEQFF.

The chain has TRBV7-9 and TRBJ2-2; no definite D call. V was trimmed by 3 bases and J by 0 bases, leaving 8 bases between them. This CDR3 contains 15 residues. The germline V gene has CDR1 SEHNR and CDR2 FQNEAQ (reference sequence). The CDR3 coding sequence is TGTGCCAGCAGCTTGTACACAGCGAACACCGGGGAGCTGTTTTTT. Translated, it gives CASSLYTANTGELFF.

This chain links TRBV5-4 with TRBJ2-3; 7 bases line up with TRBD2. The germline CDR1 and CDR2 sequences are SGHNT and YYREEE (reference sequence). After removal of 2 bases from V and 5 bases from J, the junction contained 8 bases not matched to a gene. CDR3 length: 15 residues. This CDR3 is CASSFWGGSGDTQYF. The CDR3 coding sequence is TGTGCCAGCAGCTTTTGGGGCGGGAGTGGAGATACGCAGTATTTT.

This chain joins TRBV2 and TRBJ2-1; D is uncertain. This CDR3 is 14 amino acids long. V was cut by 2 bases and J by 8 bases, with 13 bases left in between. Germline lookup yields CDR1 SNHLY and CDR2 FYNNEI. DNA for the CDR3: TGTGCCAGCAGTGAATGGGCTCCCAAGGATGAGCAGTTCTTC. Translating it yields CASSEWAPKDEQFF.

The chain combines TRBV4-1 with TRBJ2-7; 8 nucleotides line up with TRBD2. This CDR3 contains 15 residues. The V gene's germline CDR1 is MGHRA and CDR2 YSYEKL. J was trimmed by 4 bases and V by 6 bases; bases with no gene match: 11. CDR3 amino acids: CASSVVYGRGYEQYF. The CDR3 coding sequence is TGCGCCAGCAGTGTGGTCTACGGGAGGGGGTACGAGCAGTACTTC.

This chain uses TRBV7-9 with TRBJ2-1, with D perhaps TRBD1 (5 bases). Germline V gives CDR1 SEHNR, CDR2 FQNEAQ (reference sequence). The CDR3 consists of 13 residues. Trimming stripped 2 bases from V and 5 bases from J, with 7 bases between. The DNA of the CDR3 is TGTGCCAGCAGCTTAAACAGGAACAATGAGCAGTTCTTC. Amino acids: CASSLNRNNEQFF.

The CDR3 reads CASSPPPPGELFF. The CDR3 DNA follows: TGTGCCAGCTCACCACCCCCTCCAGGGGAGCTGTTTTTT. This chain uses TRBV18 with TRBJ2-2; D call uncertain. In germline, CDR1 is KGHSH, CDR2 LQKENI. This CDR3 has 13 residues. The V and J ends lost 0 bases and 8 bases respectively, with 7 bases between them. The whole variable domain, filled in from reference TRBV18 and TRBJ2-2, reads NAGVMQNPRHLVRRRGQEARLRCSPMKGHSHVYWYRQLPEEGLKFMVYLQKENIIDESGMPKERFSAEFPKEGPSILRIQQVVRGDSAAYFCASSPPPPGELFFGEGSRLTVL.

The V call is TRBV11-2, the J call TRBJ2-7, with 8 bases lining up with TRBD1. This CDR3 comprises 13 residues. CDR1 and CDR2 from the germline V gene are SGHAT and FQNNGV. Unmatched junction bases numbered 3, after V lost 5 bases and J lost 3 bases. The chain's CDR3 is CASSPGQGYEQYF. The CDR3 DNA is TGTGCCAGCAGCCCAGGACAGGGCTACGAGCAGTACTTC.

This chain uses TRBV27 with TRBJ2-5; D remains unclear. Trimming pared 3 bases from V and 1 base from J, leaving 12 bases between. CDR1 and CDR2 from the germline V gene are MNHEY and SMNVEV (reference sequence). The CDR3 is 15 amino acids. The CDR3 spells CASSLVGRTQETQYF. DNA of the CDR3: TGTGCCAGCAGTTTGGTCGGCAGGACCCAAGAGACCCAGTACTTC.

The rearrangement joins TRBV5-1 to TRBJ1-4; D might be TRBD1 (5 bases). Trimming cost V 0 bases and J 7 bases, with 16 bases left between them. The CDR3 contains 16 residues. CDR1 is SGHRS and CDR2 is YFSETQ in the germline V gene. CDR3 sequence (DNA): TGCGCCAGCAGCTTGGAAGCTCCGGGGACGGGTGAAAAACTGTTTTTT. Protein: CASSLEAPGTGEKLFF.

This clone was seen just once. The junction departs from germline at one end; a sequencing error may be responsible. The V and J genes are TRBV4-2 and TRBJ1-4; 7 bases agree with TRBD1. CDR1 and CDR2 from the germline V gene are LGHNA and YNFKEQ. This CDR3 comprises 15 residues. CDR3 residues: CASSQAGTVDEKLVF. CDR3 sequence (DNA): TGTGCCAGCAGCCAAGCCGGGACAGTCGATGAAAAACTGGTTTTT.

J is TRBJ2-7 and V is TRBV11-2; D may be TRBD1 (6 bases). The CDR3 sequence is 14 residues long. CDR1 is SGHAT, CDR2 FQNNGV, per germline. Trimming left V 1 base short and J 2 bases short, with 9 bases between. The CDR3 is CASSLGPGAYEQYF. The CDR3 nucleotides read TGTGCCAGCAGCTTAGGTCCAGGGGCCTACGAGCAGTACTTC.

Notes on this clone: The sample has other DNA sequences that encode this CDR3 too. V usage is TRBV27 and J usage is TRBJ2-1, with D possibly matching TRBD2 (6 bases). The CDR3 runs 17 residues. The germline gives CDR1 MNHEY, CDR2 SMNVEV (reference sequence). V was trimmed by 0 bases and J by 4 bases, leaving 16 bases between them. As DNA, the CDR3 is TGTGCCAGCAGTTTATCGATCCCGGGTCTAGCGTACAATGAGCAGTTCTTC. It translates to CASSLSIPGLAYNEQFF.

The chain combines TRBV7-4 with TRBJ1-6; 7 nucleotides line up with TRBD1. The junction had 20 bases not matched to a gene; V was cut back by 0 bases and J by 6 bases. CDR1 is SGHVT and CDR2 is SQSDAQ in the germline V gene. The CDR3 extends over 21 amino acids. The chain's CDR3 is CASSLAFLKGGDRLPNSPLHF. The CDR3 coding sequence is TGTGCCAGCAGCTTAGCCTTCCTAAAGGGGGGGGACAGACTTCCTAATTCACCCCTCCACTTT.

The V gene is TRBV5-6, the J gene TRBJ2-7; perhaps TRBD2 as D (5 bases). The germline V gene encodes CDR1 SGHDT and CDR2 YYEEEE. This CDR3 is built from 12 residues. V was shortened by 0 bases and J by 4 bases, with 5 bases between the two germline ends. The CDR3 reads CASSLGGYEQYF. CDR3 nucleotide sequence: TGTGCCAGCAGCTTGGGAGGGTACGAGCAGTACTTC.